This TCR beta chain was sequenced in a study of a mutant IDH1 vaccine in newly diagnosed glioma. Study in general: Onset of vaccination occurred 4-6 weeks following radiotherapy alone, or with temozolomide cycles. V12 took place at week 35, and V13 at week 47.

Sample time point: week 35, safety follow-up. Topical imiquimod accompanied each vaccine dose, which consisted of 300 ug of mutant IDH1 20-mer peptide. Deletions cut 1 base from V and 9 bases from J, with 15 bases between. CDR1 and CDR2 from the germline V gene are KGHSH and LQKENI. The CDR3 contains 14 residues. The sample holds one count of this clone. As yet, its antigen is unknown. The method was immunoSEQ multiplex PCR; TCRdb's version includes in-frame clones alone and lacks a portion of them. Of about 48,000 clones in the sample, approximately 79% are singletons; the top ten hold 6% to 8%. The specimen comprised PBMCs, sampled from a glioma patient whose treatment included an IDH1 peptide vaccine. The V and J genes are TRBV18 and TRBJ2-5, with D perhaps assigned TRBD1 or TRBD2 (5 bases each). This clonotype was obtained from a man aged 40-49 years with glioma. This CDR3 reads CASSPQDSEGSQYF. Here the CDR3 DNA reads TGTGCCAGCTCACCACAAGACTCCGAGGGGTCCCAGTACTTC.